This section outlines one T cell receptor (beta chain) sequence together with its context. Its cognate antigen is unknown. The PCR employed 60 Vbeta primers together with 13 Jbeta primers. Assay used: immunoSEQ multiplex PCR; TCRdb lists only in-frame clones, some missing. The sample table includes roughly 200,000 clones. This sample stems from a study of cytomegalovirus exposure and HLA in healthy donors. General study findings and limits: Associated with HLA alleles at 0.05 false discovery rate in a later analysis were some 16,000 TCR beta sequences.

Germline V gene lookup returns CDR1 MNHEY and CDR2 SMNVEV (reference sequence). The length of the CDR3 is 15 residues. Trimming removed 5 bases from V and 2 bases from J, with 15 bases in between. The TCR was taken from a man aged 25-40 years in good health and CMV-seronegative. The chain joins TRBV27 to TRBJ2-5; perhaps TRBD2 as D (6 bases). Sequenced material: PBMCs. The DNA of the CDR3 is TGTGCCAGCAGTCCCAACACCGGGAGTCAAGAGACCCAGTACTTC. It encodes CASSPNTGSQETQYF.